Included here is one T cell receptor beta chain sequence, with context. Its antigen is currently unknown. Sequencing was performed with immunoSEQ multiplex PCR; in TCRdb, only in-frame clones are kept and a portion is missing. The sample lists 550,000 to 750,000 clones, nearly 97% seen once, with 0.11% in the top ten. This record comes from a study of shared clonotypes between healthy human individuals. Study outcomes and limitations: Naive CD4 clonotypes overlapped across a handful of donors at about 5.2%.

The naive CD8 fraction comprised CD45RO-negative cells positively selected for CCR7 and excluded terminally differentiated effector memory CD45RA+ cells. CDR3 size: 13 residues. Germline CDR1 SGHNT, CDR2 YENEEA. Trimming shortened V by 3 bases and J by 0 bases, and 4 bases separated the two germline ends. This TCR was sampled from a woman in her thirties in good health. The sample taken for sequencing was naive CD8+ T cells sorted from blood. J is TRBJ2-3 and V is TRBV11-3, with unresolved D. CDR3 nucleotides: TGTGCCAGCAGCTTGTCTAGCACAGATACGCAGTATTTT. Residues: CASSLSSTDTQYF.